This T cell receptor beta chain was retrieved from a study of shared clonotypes between healthy human individuals. Study donors comprised healthy, HIV-negative adults devoid of recent acute infection or vaccination. Unsorted PBMC DNA sequencing spanned ten immunoSEQ deep assay plates. Data came from immunoSEQ multiplex PCR; TCRdb stores just in-frame clones and leaves some out. Here the sample spans approximately 500,000 clones, roughly 80% being singletons. The length of the CDR3 is 18 residues. Germline CDR1 and CDR2: MRHNA and SNTAGT. Germline trimming cut 6 bases from V and 5 bases from J; bases unmatched to any gene: 19.

This TCR derives from a woman in her thirties or forties in good health. Some clones in this sample may be carry-over from other donors' samples. The specimen sequenced was PBMCs. The J gene is TRBJ2-5, the V gene TRBV6-4, with 9 positions matching TRBD2. CDR3 sequence reads: CASSLPGLAEAGVETQYF. CDR3 bases: TGTGCCAGCAGCTTACCGGGACTAGCAGAAGCGGGGGTGGAGACCCAGTACTTC.